Shown below are 29 T cell receptor beta chains from a single sample sequenced in a study of chemoradiotherapy in HPV16-positive cancers. Sequencing used immunoSEQ multiplex PCR; TCRdb keeps in-frame clones, though not all of them. The data hold about 35,000 clones, with about 90% observed a single time. The sample in question was blood, obtained from a patient who underwent chemoradiotherapy. The receptors shown here come from a human donor with HPV-associated anogenital cancer.

The rearrangement links TRBV27 to TRBJ2-7; 7 bases map to TRBD1. After removal of 5 bases from V and 1 base from J, the junction contained 8 bases not matched to a gene. Germline V gene sequence: CDR1 MNHEY, CDR2 SMNVEV (reference sequence). CDR3 length: 15 residues. The CDR3 DNA reads as TGTGCCAGCAGTCCCTGGACAGGCGGGTCCTACGAGCAGTACTTC. Translating gives CASSPWTGGSYEQYF.

The chain employs TRBV7-2 and TRBJ2-5; D is unresolved. The CDR3 is 12 residues long. Germline CDR1 and CDR2: SGHTA and FQGNSA. V lost 5 bases and J lost 7, with 11 bases in between. The DNA for the CDR3 is TGTGCCAGCAGCCCCTCCAGAGGGACCCAGTACTTC. It translates to CASSPSRGTQYF.

A single count supports this clone. The J gene is TRBJ1-3, the V gene TRBV5-1; D is unresolved. The ends were cut back, 0 bases at V and 6 bases at J, with 16 bases in the middle. Germline-derived CDR1 and CDR2 are SGHRS and YFSETQ. This CDR3 is built from 16 residues. The CDR3 loop reads CASSLGRPDGVNTIYF. The CDR3 DNA follows: TGCGCCAGCAGCTTGGGTCGGCCGGACGGGGTAAACACCATATATTTT.

This clone was recorded only once. V usage is TRBV19 and J usage is TRBJ1-1; perhaps TRBD1 as D (5 bases). The CDR3 extends over 13 amino acids. V was trimmed by 9 bases and J by 3 bases, leaving 14 bases between them. Per the germline V gene, CDR1 is LNHDA and CDR2 is SQIVND (reference sequence). This CDR3 is CASLRQRDTEAFF. For the CDR3, the DNA is TGTGCCAGCCTCCGACAGAGGGACACTGAAGCTTTCTTT.

This chain uses TRBV7-9 with TRBJ1-1; TRBD1 aligns across 9 bases. This CDR3 contains 13 residues. Losses at the gene ends were 6 bases for V and 4 bases for J; bases not matched to a gene: 3. Germline CDR1 reads SEHNR; CDR2 reads FQNEAQ (reference sequence). CDR3 region: CASRTGGFTEAFF. The CDR3 nucleotides are TGTGCCAGCAGAACAGGGGGCTTCACTGAAGCTTTCTTT.

The V and J genes are TRBV7-9 and TRBJ1-1, with unresolved D. V shed 2 bases and J shed 1 base, with 11 bases lying between them. The germline V gene has CDR1 SEHNR and CDR2 FQNEAQ (reference sequence). The CDR3 has 15 amino acids. The CDR3 spells CASSLMSSRNTEAFF. Here the CDR3 DNA reads TGTGCCAGCAGCTTAATGAGTAGTCGGAACACTGAAGCTTTCTTT.

This clone occurred a few times. The genes are TRBV5-1 and TRBJ2-3, with D perhaps matching TRBD2 (7 bases). V was shortened by 4 bases and J by 3 bases, with 18 bases between the two germline ends. Germline V gene lookup returns CDR1 SGHRS and CDR2 YFSETQ. The CDR3 contains 16 residues. This chain's CDR3 is CASSPRGGGRTDTQYF. Here the CDR3 DNA reads TGCGCCAGCAGCCCTAGGGGCGGGGGCAGAACAGATACGCAGTATTTT.

The J gene is TRBJ2-7, the V gene TRBV11-2; D possibly corresponds to TRBD2 (5 bases). Germline V CDR1 and CDR2: SGHAT, FQNNGV. The CDR3 consists of 17 residues. V was cut by 5 bases and J by 3 bases, with 23 bases left in between. CDR3 in DNA: TGTGCCAGCAGCACTCGTCCCGCGCGGCCCAGCGGCTACGAGCAGTACTTC. This translates into CASSTRPARPSGYEQYF. Drawing the rest from reference TRBV11-2 and TRBJ2-7, the complete variable domain is EAGVAQSPRYKIIEKRQSVAFWCNPISGHATLYWYQQILGQGPKLLIQFQNNGVVDDSQLPKDRFSAERLKGVDSTLKIQPAKLEDSAVYLCASSTRPARPSGYEQYFGPGTRLTVT.

V and J are TRBV5-5 and TRBJ2-3; D possibly corresponds to TRBD1 (5 bases). This CDR3 comprises 13 residues. CDR1 SGHKS and CDR2 YYEKEE come from the germline V gene (reference sequence). V shed 2 bases and J shed 5 bases, with 9 bases lying between them. CDR3 amino acids: CASSFPGQDTQYF. DNA for the CDR3: TGTGCCAGCAGCTTCCCTGGACAAGATACGCAGTATTTT.

The chain combines TRBV11-2 with TRBJ1-1, with TRBD1 identical over 9 bases. This CDR3 has 18 amino acids. V was pared by 1 base and J by 3 bases, with 12 bases of the junction left unmatched. Looked up from germline, CDR1 is SGHAT and CDR2 is FQNNGV. CDR3 DNA: TGTGCCAGCAGCTTAGTGGTTGAGGACAGGGGTTTGGACACTGAAGCTTTCTTT. This sequence encodes CASSLVVEDRGLDTEAFF.

The chain's CDR3 is CASSFLGQGHYNYGYTF. The CDR3 bases are TGTGCCAGCAGCTTTCTTGGTCAGGGCCACTATAACTATGGCTACACCTTC. V gene TRBV5-6 combines with J gene TRBJ1-2; D is perhaps TRBD1 (5 bases). Germline CDR1 SGHDT, CDR2 YYEEEE. With 2 bases removed from V and 1 base from J, the gap between germline ends came to 18 bases. The CDR3 covers 17 residues.

This sequence joins TRBV9 and TRBJ1-6; TRBD1 might be the D (5 bases). V was clipped by 3 bases and J by 2 bases, with 12 bases between them. The CDR3 runs 16 residues. CDR1 SGDLS and CDR2 YYNGEE come from the germline V gene. The CDR3 DNA reads as TGTGCCAGCAGCGCTCGGGGGGTCACCTATAATTCACCCCTCCACTTT. Protein: CASSARGVTYNSPLHF.

This chain connects TRBV7-2 to TRBJ2-1; TRBD1 matches at 9 bases. V gave up 5 bases and J gave up 8 bases; unmatched junction bases: 10. Germline V gene data show CDR1 as SGHTA and CDR2 as FQGNSA. The CDR3 covers 15 residues. In nucleotides, the CDR3 is TGTGCCAGCAGCCCGACCGTGGGACAGGGATATGAGCAGTTCTTC. This translates into CASSPTVGQGYEQFF.

This rearrangement joins TRBV7-3 to TRBJ2-3; tentative D call: TRBD2 (6 bases). The CDR3 sequence is 16 residues long. Germline V gene lookup returns CDR1 SGHTA and CDR2 FQGTGA. Trimming removed 5 bases from V and 3 bases from J, with 18 bases in between. CDR3 sequence (DNA): TGTGCCAGCAGCCCGGGACTGTCGGGCCCAACAGATACGCAGTATTTT. Amino acids: CASSPGLSGPTDTQYF.

The chain links TRBV30 to TRBJ1-6; D uncertain. Germline loops: CDR1 GTSNPN, CDR2 SVGIG (reference sequence). This CDR3 contains 13 residues. V lost 8 bases, J lost 5 bases, and 13 bases lay in between. The CDR3 DNA reads as TGTGCCGGTCGGGCCAGTCATAATTCACCCCTCCACTTT. Translating gives CAGRASHNSPLHF.

The CDR3: CAWSVRGTFKNSPLHF. CDR3 bases: TGTGCCTGGAGTGTACGTGGCACCTTCAAAAATTCACCCCTCCACTTT. V usage is TRBV30 and J usage is TRBJ1-6; D is uncertain. This CDR3 spans 16 amino acids. V was clipped by 0 bases and J by 7 bases, with 16 bases between them. CDR1 is GTSNPN, CDR2 SVGIG, per germline (reference sequence).

In this sample, this clone turned up a few times. The chain employs TRBV5-1 and TRBJ2-5; the match to TRBD2 covers 11 bases. Germline CDR1 is SGHRS and CDR2 is YFSETQ. The CDR3 spans 15 residues. The J segment lost 2 bases and the V segment lost 1 base, leaving 1 base of the junction unmatched. CDR3 nucleotides: TGCGCCAGCAGCTTGTCTAGCGGGGGGCAAGAGACCCAGTACTTC. This translates into CASSLSSGGQETQYF.

The genes are TRBV19 and TRBJ2-7, with D uncertain. CDR1 and CDR2 from the germline V gene are LNHDA and SQIVND (reference sequence). The CDR3 is 15 amino acids. V was clipped by 0 bases and J by 0 bases, with 9 bases between them. The CDR3 DNA sequence: TGTGCCAGTAGTATAGAACAGAGGAGCTCCTACGAGCAGTACTTC. The encoded protein is CASSIEQRSSYEQYF.

This clone was recorded only once. J is TRBJ1-4 and V is TRBV5-1, with 9 bases identical to TRBD1. The ends lost 0 bases at V and 8 bases at J; junction bases unmatched: 5. The CDR3 is made up of 15 amino acids. CDR1 and CDR2 (germline): SGHRS, YFSETQ. The CDR3 region has the DNA TGCGCCAGCAGCTTGGGGGGACAGGGCGGCGAAAAACTGTTTTTT. It specifies CASSLGGQGGEKLFF. The full variable domain, rest sourced from reference TRBV5-1 and TRBJ1-4, is KAGVTQTPRYLIKTRGQQVTLSCSPISGHRSVSWYQQTPGQGLQFLFEYFSETQRNKGNFPGRFSGRQFSNSRSEMNVSTLELGDSALYLCASSLGGQGGEKLFFGSGTQLSVL.

This rearrangement joins TRBV28 to TRBJ2-7, with D possibly called TRBD1 or TRBD2 (5 bases each). Trimming pared 5 bases from V and 2 bases from J, leaving 22 bases between. CDR3 length: 17 residues. Germline V CDR1 and CDR2: MDHEN, SYDVKM. The chain's CDR3 is CASSPINLGTLAYEQYF. CDR3 nucleotides: TGTGCCAGCAGTCCCATTAATCTCGGGACGCTAGCCTACGAGCAGTACTTC.

This chain uses TRBV6-5 with TRBJ1-3, with D possibly matching TRBD1 (6 bases). The CDR3 contains 15 residues. CDR1 and CDR2 (germline): MNHEY, SVGAGI. V lost 3 bases and J 0 bases, leaving 9 bases between the germline ends. The chain's CDR3 is CASSYRTASGNTIYF. The CDR3 nucleotides are TGTGCCAGCAGTTATCGGACAGCCTCTGGAAACACCATATATTTT.

This chain joins TRBV4-2 and TRBJ2-1, with D hard to call. Germline V lookup: CDR1 LGHNA, CDR2 YNFKEQ. The length of the CDR3 is 16 residues. With 2 bases removed from V and 7 bases from J, the gap between germline ends came to 18 bases. CDR3 region: CASSQSTFGGENEQFF. The CDR3 DNA sequence: TGTGCCAGCAGCCAATCCACATTTGGCGGAGAGAATGAGCAGTTCTTC.

The rearrangement links TRBV30 to TRBJ1-6, with 8 bases fitting TRBD1. V dropped 4 bases and J dropped 10; count of bases not matched to a gene: 6. Germline lookup yields CDR1 GTSNPN and CDR2 SVGIG (reference sequence). The CDR3 covers 13 residues. CDR3 sequence (DNA): TGTGCCTGGAACGGACAGGGCGAATCACCCCTCCACTTT. Residues: CAWNGQGESPLHF.

The chain couples TRBV7-2 to TRBJ2-7, with D perhaps matching TRBD1 (5 bases). CDR3 size: 13 residues. V lost 3 bases and J 4 bases, leaving 10 bases between the germline ends. CDR1 SGHTA and CDR2 FQGNSA come from the germline V gene. The DNA of the CDR3 is TGTGCCAGCAGCTTTAGGGGCCAATACGAGCAGTACTTC. Translating gives CASSFRGQYEQYF.

The chain is built from TRBV18 and TRBJ1-6; D gene ambiguous. V was pared by 2 bases and J by 7 bases, with 9 bases between. The CDR3 has 14 residues. Germline V gene lookup returns CDR1 KGHSH and CDR2 LQKENI. This CDR3 is CASSPEGFNSPLHF. Here the CDR3 DNA reads TGTGCCAGCTCACCAGAAGGGTTCAATTCACCCCTCCACTTT.

The chain joins TRBV5-6 to TRBJ2-7; D not certain. V lost 1 base to trimming and J lost 0 bases, with 8 bases between them. This CDR3 is built from 14 residues. Germline values: CDR1 SGHDT, CDR2 YYEEEE. The CDR3 protein is CASSLRRYSYEQYF. The CDR3 DNA is TGTGCCAGCAGCTTGCGCAGATACTCCTACGAGCAGTACTTC.

The chain has TRBV19 and TRBJ1-6, with D possibly matching TRBD1 (5 bases). Trimming stripped 1 base from V and 9 bases from J, with 13 bases between. This CDR3 has 15 residues. The germline gives CDR1 LNHDA, CDR2 SQIVND (reference sequence). CDR3 in amino acids: CASSIVGRATSPLHF. The CDR3 DNA sequence: TGTGCCAGTAGTATAGTGGGGCGGGCGACTTCACCCCTCCACTTT.

The chain joins TRBV2 to TRBJ1-1, with unresolved D. The CDR3 length is 16 residues. V lost 6 bases to trimming and J lost 3 bases, with 20 bases between them. Germline V gene lookup returns CDR1 SNHLY and CDR2 FYNNEI. CDR3 amino acids: CASRGIGKDTYTEAFF. DNA of the CDR3: TGTGCCAGCAGGGGGATCGGAAAGGATACTTACACTGAAGCTTTCTTT.

V is TRBV6-5 and J is TRBJ1-1; no firm D call. Trimming shortened V by 2 bases and J by 0 bases, and 4 bases separated the two germline ends. The CDR3 consists of 13 residues. Germline-derived CDR1 and CDR2 are MNHEY and SVGAGI. The CDR3 DNA sequence: TGTGCCAGCAGTTACGGCATGAACACTGAAGCTTTCTTT. It translates to CASSYGMNTEAFF.